This T cell receptor (beta chain) was sequenced during a study of T cells in Graves' hyperthyroidism and ophthalmopathy. Amplified TCR beta CDR3 regions came from RNA transcripts. The TCR CDR3 was amplified in a first-round RT-PCR using the HTBI primer set. MiXCR, run by TCRdb on the multiplex PCR reads, gives a single entry per CDR3 protein. In the table there are around 580,000 distinct CDR3 sequences, 16% of which are singletons. The CDR3 sequence is 14 residues long. The junction had 12 bases not matched to a gene; V was cut back by 5 bases and J by 12 bases. The germline gives CDR1 SGHTA, CDR2 FQGNSA. A remark on this clonotype: What it recognizes is unknown.

Study-wide results and limits: The majority of expanded thyroid clonotypes above 0.001 also appeared in blood.

The chain joins TRBV7-2 to TRBJ1-1; TRBD1 agrees at 10 bases. The sample consisted of blood. The receptor's source is a woman in her late teens or twenties with Graves' hyperthyroidism. CDR3 sequence: CASSRSETGGVSFF. The CDR3 DNA reads TGTGCCAGCAGCCGAAGTGAGACAGGGGGCGTCTCTTTCTTT.